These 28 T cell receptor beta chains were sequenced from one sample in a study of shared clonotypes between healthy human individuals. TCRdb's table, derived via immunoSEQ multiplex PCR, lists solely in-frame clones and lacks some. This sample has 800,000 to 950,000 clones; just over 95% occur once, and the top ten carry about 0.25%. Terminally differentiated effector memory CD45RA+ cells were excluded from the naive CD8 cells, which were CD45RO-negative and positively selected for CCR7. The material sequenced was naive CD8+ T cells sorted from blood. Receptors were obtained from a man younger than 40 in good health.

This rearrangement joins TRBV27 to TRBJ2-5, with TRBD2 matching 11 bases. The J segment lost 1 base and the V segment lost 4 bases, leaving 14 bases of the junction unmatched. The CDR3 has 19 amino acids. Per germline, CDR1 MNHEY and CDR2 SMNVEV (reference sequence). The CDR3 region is CASSSTIAGGFRRQETQYF. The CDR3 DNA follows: TGTGCCAGCAGTTCCACTATAGCGGGAGGGTTTCGTCGCCAAGAGACCCAGTACTTC.

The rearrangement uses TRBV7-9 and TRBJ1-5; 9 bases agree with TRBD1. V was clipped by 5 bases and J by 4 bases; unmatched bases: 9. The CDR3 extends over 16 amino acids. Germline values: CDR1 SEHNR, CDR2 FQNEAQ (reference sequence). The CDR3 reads CASSKTGTGSNQPQHF. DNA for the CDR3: TGTGCCAGCAGCAAAACCGGGACAGGGTCAAATCAGCCCCAGCATTTT.

Here the CDR3 reads CASSVGGGKSTDTQYF. The CDR3 coding sequence is TGTGCCAGCAGCGTAGGAGGGGGCAAAAGCACAGATACGCAGTATTTT. V gene TRBV9 combines with J gene TRBJ2-3; 7 nucleotides line up with TRBD1. Germline CDR1 SGDLS, CDR2 YYNGEE. The CDR3 is made up of 16 amino acids. J gave up 0 bases and V 0 bases, and 4 bases lay outside the gene matches. Combining the CDR3 with reference TRBV9 and TRBJ2-3 gives the whole variable domain DSGVTQTPKHLITATGQRVTLRCSPRSGDLSVYWYQQSLDQGLQFLIQYYNGEERAKGNILERFSAQQFPDLHSELNLSSLELGDSALYFCASSVGGGKSTDTQYFGPGTRLTVL.

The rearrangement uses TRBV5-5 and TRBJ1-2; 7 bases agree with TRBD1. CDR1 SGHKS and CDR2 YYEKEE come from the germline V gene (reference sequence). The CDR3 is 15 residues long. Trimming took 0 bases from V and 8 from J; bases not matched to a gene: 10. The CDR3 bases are TGTGCCAGCAGCTTGGAAAGGGGGCGCGAGTCAGGCTACACCTTC. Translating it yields CASSLERGRESGYTF.

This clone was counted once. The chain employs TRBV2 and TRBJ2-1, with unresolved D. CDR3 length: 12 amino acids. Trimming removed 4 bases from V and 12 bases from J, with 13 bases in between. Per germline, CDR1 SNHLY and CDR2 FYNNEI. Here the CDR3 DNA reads TGTGCCAGCAGTGGCGACCCCCTTCGGCAGTTCTTC. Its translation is CASSGDPLRQFF.

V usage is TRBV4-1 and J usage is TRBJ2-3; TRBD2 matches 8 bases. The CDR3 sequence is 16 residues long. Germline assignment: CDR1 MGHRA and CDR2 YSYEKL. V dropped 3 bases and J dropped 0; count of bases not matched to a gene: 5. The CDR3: CASSHRLAPSTDTQYF. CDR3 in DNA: TGCGCCAGCAGCCACCGACTAGCGCCTAGCACAGATACGCAGTATTTT.

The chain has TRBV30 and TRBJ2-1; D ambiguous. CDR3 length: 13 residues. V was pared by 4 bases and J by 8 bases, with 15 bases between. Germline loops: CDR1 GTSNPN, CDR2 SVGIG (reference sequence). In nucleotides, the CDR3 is TGTGCCTGGACAAGGCCGGCAATGGATGAGCAGTTCTTC. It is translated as CAWTRPAMDEQFF. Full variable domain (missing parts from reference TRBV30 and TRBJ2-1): SQTIHQWPATLVQPVGSPLSLECTVEGTSNPNLYWYRQAAGRGLQLLFYSVGIGQISSEVPQNLSASRPQDRQFILSSKKLLLSDSGFYLCAWTRPAMDEQFFGPGTRLTVL.

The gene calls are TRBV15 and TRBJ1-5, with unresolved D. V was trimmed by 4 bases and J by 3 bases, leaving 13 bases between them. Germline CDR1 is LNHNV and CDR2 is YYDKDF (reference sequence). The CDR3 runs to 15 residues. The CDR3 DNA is TGTGCCACCAGCATTACTTCCGGGAACAATCAGCCCCAGCATTTT. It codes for CATSITSGNNQPQHF.

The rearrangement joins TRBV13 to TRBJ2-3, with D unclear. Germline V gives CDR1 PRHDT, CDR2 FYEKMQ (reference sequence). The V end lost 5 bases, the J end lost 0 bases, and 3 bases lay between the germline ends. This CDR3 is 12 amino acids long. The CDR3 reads CASSQSTDTQYF. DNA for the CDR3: TGTGCCAGCAGCCAGAGCACAGATACGCAGTATTTT. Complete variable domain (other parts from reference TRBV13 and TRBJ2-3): AAGVIQSPRHLIKEKRETATLKCYPIPRHDTVYWYQQGPGQDPQFLISFYEKMQSDKGSIPDRFSAQQFSDYHSELNMSSLELGDSALYFCASSQSTDTQYFGPGTRLTVL.

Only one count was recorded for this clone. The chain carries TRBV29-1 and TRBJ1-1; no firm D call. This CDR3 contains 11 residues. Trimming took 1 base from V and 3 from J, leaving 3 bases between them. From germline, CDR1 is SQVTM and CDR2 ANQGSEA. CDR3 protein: CSVEVYTEAFF. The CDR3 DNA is TGCAGCGTTGAAGTTTACACTGAAGCTTTCTTT.

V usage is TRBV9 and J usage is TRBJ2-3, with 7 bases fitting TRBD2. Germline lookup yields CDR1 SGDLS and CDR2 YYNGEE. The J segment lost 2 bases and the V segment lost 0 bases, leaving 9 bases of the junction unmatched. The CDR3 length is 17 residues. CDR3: CASSVGVAGVYTDTQYF. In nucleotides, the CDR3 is TGTGCCAGCAGCGTAGGCGTGGCGGGAGTATACACAGATACGCAGTATTTT. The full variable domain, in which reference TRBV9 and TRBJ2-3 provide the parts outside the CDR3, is DSGVTQTPKHLITATGQRVTLRCSPRSGDLSVYWYQQSLDQGLQFLIQYYNGEERAKGNILERFSAQQFPDLHSELNLSSLELGDSALYFCASSVGVAGVYTDTQYFGPGTRLTVL.

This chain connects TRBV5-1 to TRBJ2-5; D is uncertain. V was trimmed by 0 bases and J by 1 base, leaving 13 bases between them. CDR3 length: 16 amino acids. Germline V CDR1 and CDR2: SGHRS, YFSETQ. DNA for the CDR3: TGCGCCAGCAGCTTGGCAAGAACCCAGTTCCAAGAGACCCAGTACTTC. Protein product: CASSLARTQFQETQYF.

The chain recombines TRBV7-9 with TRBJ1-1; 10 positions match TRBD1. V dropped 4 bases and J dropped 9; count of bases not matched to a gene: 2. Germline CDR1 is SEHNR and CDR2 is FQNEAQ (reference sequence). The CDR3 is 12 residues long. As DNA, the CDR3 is TGTGCCAGCAGCTCGGACAGGGGGAAAGCTTTCTTT. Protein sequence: CASSSDRGKAFF.

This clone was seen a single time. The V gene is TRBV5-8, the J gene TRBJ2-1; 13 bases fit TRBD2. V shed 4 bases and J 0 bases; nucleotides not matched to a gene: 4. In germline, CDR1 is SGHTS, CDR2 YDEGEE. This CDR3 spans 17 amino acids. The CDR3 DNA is TGTGCCAGCAGCGGGACTAGCGGGAAGAGCTCCTACAATGAGCAGTTCTTC. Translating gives CASSGTSGKSSYNEQFF.

The CDR3 DNA reads as TGCGCCAGCAGCTTGGCCGGCGGCAGACGGGTTTTTGGAAACACCATATATTTT. Its protein is CASSLAGGRRVFGNTIYF. The chain carries TRBV5-1 and TRBJ1-3, with D hard to call. This CDR3 contains 18 residues. The ends were cut back, 0 bases at V and 3 bases at J, with 19 bases in the middle. The germline CDR1 and CDR2 sequences are SGHRS and YFSETQ. Combining the CDR3 with reference TRBV5-1 and TRBJ1-3 gives the whole variable domain KAGVTQTPRYLIKTRGQQVTLSCSPISGHRSVSWYQQTPGQGLQFLFEYFSETQRNKGNFPGRFSGRQFSNSRSEMNVSTLELGDSALYLCASSLAGGRRVFGNTIYFGEGSWLTVV.

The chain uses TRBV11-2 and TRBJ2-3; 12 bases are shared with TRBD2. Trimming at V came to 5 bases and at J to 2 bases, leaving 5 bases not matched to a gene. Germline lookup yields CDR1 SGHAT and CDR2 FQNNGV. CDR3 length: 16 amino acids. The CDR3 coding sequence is TGTGCCAGCAGCAAAGGACTAGCGGGACACACAGATACGCAGTATTTT. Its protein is CASSKGLAGHTDTQYF.

The DNA of the CDR3 is TGTGCCAGCAGCTTTGTTGTGGATGATGGGGACGAGCAGTACTTC. Residues: CASSFVVDDGDEQYF. The chain employs TRBV7-9 and TRBJ2-7; D uncertain. V dropped 3 bases and J dropped 5 bases, with 17 bases sitting between them. Germline CDR1 is SEHNR and CDR2 is FQNEAQ (reference sequence). The CDR3 extends over 15 amino acids.

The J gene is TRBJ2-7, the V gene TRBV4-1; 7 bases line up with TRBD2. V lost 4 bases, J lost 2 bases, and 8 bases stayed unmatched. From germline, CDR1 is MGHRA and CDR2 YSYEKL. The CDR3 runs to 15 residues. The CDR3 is CASSPRGDGTYEQYF. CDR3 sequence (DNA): TGCGCCAGCAGCCCCCGGGGGGATGGGACCTACGAGCAGTACTTC.

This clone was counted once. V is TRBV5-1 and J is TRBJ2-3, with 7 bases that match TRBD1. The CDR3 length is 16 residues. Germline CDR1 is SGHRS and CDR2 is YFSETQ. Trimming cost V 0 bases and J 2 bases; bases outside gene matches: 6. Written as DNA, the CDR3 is TGCGCCAGCAGCTTGGATGGCAGGGGGTTCACAGATACGCAGTATTTT. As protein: CASSLDGRGFTDTQYF.

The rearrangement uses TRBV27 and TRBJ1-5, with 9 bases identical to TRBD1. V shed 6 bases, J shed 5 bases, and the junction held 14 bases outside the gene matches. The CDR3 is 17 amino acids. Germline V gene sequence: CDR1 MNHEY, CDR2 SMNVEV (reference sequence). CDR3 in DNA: TGTGCCAGCAGCTCCCTCCGGACAGGGGCCAATTATCAGCCCCAGCATTTT. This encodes CASSSLRTGANYQPQHF.

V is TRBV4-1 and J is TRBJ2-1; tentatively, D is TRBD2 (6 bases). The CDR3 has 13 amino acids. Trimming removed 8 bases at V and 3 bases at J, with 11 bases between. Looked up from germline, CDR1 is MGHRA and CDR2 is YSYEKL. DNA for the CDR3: TGCGCCAGCTCTCCGGGACTCTACAATGAGCAGTTCTTC. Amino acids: CASSPGLYNEQFF.

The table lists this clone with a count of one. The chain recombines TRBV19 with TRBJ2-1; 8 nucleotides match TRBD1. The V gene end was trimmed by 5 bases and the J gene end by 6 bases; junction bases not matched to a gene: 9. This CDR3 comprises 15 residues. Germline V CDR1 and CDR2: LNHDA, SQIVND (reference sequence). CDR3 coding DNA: TGTGCCAGTAGTCTTACAGGGGGTAAGGGCAATGAGCAGTTCTTC. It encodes CASSLTGGKGNEQFF.

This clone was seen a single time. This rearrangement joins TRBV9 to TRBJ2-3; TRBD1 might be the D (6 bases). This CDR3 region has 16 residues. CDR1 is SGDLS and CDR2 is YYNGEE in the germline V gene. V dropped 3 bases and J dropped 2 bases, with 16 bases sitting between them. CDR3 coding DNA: TGTGCCAGCAGCGGCGGGCAACAGGGATACACAGATACGCAGTATTTT. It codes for CASSGGQQGYTDTQYF.

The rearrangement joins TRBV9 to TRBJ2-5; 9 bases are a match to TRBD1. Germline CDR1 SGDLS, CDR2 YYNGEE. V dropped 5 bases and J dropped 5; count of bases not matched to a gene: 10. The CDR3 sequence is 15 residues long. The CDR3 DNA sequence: TGTGCCAGCAGGAAGACAGGGGGGTATGAGGAGACCCAGTACTTC. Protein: CASRKTGGYEETQYF.

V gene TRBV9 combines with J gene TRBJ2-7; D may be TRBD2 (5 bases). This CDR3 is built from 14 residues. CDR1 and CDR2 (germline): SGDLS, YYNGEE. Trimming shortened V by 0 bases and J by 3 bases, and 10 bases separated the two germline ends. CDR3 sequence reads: CASSVAAGHYEQYF. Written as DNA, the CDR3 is TGTGCCAGCAGCGTAGCCGCGGGCCACTACGAGCAGTACTTC.

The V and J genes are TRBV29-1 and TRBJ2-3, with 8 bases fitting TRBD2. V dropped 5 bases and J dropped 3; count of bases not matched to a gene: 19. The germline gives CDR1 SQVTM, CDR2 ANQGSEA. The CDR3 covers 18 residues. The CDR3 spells CSVTGSTSADPRTDTQYF. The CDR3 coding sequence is TGCAGCGTTACCGGATCGACTAGCGCGGATCCCCGGACAGATACGCAGTATTTT.

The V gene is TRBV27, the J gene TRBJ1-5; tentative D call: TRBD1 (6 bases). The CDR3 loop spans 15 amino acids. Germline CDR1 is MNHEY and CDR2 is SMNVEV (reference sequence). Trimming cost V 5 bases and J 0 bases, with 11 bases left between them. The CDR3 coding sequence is TGTGCCAGCAGTCGGGGGCATCATAGCAATCAGCCCCAGCATTTT. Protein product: CASSRGHHSNQPQHF.

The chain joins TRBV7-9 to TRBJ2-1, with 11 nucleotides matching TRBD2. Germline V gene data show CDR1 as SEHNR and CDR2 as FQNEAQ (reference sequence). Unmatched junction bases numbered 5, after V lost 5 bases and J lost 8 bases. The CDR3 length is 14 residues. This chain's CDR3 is CASSMTSGTDEQFF. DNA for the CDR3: TGTGCCAGCAGCATGACTAGCGGGACTGATGAGCAGTTCTTC.